The clone carrying this T cell receptor beta chain was observed a handful of times. The antigen is not known. This sample was included in a study of beta chain features in type 1 diabetes. General study findings and limits: Moderate yet significant TCRB CDR3 shortening was seen in Type 1 diabetes patients in all four CD4+ subsets.

The V end was cut by 4 bases, the J end by 4 bases, with 7 bases between. Germline V gene data show CDR1 as MGHDK and CDR2 as SYGVNS. The CDR3 is made up of 13 amino acids. Sequenced material consisted of expressed TCRB transcripts (all of the isolated RNA was reverse transcribed). Profiling relied on immunoSEQ multiplex PCR, and the TCRdb table lists in-frame clones only, not all of them. Of about 650,000 clones listed, 9.5% to 15% were seen once; the top ten hold 0.095% to 0.15%. The source material was naive CD4+ T cells from blood. V is TRBV25-1 and J is TRBJ1-4; D gene ambiguous. The origin of this receptor is a young man with type 1 diabetes. The DNA of the CDR3 is TGTGCCAGCAGTGCGGTTGATAATGAAAAACTGTTTTTT. Amino acid sequence: CASSAVDNEKLFF.